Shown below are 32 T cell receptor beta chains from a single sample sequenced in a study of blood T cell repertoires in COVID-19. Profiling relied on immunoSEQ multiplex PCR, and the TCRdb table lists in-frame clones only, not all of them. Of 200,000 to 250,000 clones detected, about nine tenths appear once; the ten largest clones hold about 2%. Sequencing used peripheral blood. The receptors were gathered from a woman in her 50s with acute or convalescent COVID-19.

The CDR3 spells CASRGQTFGYGYTF. CDR3 DNA sequence: TGTGCCAGCAGGGGACAGACCTTCGGCTATGGCTACACCTTC. The chain carries TRBV2 and TRBJ1-2; the match to TRBD1 covers 7 bases. The CDR3 consists of 14 residues. J gave up 4 bases and V 6 bases, and 8 bases lay outside the gene matches. CDR1 SNHLY and CDR2 FYNNEI come from the germline V gene.

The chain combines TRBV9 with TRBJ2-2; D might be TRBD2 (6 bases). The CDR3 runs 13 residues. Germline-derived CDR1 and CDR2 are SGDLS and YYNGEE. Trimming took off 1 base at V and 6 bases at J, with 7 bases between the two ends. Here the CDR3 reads CASSVREAGELFF. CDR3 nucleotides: TGTGCCAGCAGCGTAAGGGAGGCCGGGGAGCTGTTTTTT.

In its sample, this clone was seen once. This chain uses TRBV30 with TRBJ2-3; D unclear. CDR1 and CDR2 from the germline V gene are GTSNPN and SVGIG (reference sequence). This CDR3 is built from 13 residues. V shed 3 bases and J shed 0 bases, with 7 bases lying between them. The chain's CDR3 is CAWRTPSTDTQYF. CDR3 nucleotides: TGTGCCTGGAGAACACCTAGCACAGATACGCAGTATTTT. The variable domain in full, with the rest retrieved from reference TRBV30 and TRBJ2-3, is SQTIHQWPATLVQPVGSPLSLECTVEGTSNPNLYWYRQAAGRGLQLLFYSVGIGQISSEVPQNLSASRPQDRQFILSSKKLLLSDSGFYLCAWRTPSTDTQYFGPGTRLTVL.

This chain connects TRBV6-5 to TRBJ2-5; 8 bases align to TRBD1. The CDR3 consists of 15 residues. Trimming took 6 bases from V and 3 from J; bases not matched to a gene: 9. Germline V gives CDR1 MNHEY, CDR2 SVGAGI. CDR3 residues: CASSPGDRREETQYF. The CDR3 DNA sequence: TGTGCCAGCAGCCCCGGGGACAGGCGGGAAGAGACCCAGTACTTC.

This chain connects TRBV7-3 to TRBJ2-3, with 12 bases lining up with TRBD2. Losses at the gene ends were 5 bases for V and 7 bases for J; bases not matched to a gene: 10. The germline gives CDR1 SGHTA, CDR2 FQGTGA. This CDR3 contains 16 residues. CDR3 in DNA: TGTGCCAGCAGCCCTTCTAGCGGGGGGGCCTCCAATACGCAGTATTTT. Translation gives CASSPSSGGASNTQYF.

CDR3 loop: CASSFRGATEAFF. In DNA, the CDR3 is TGTGCCAGCAGCTTTCGGGGGGCCACTGAAGCTTTCTTT. This chain links TRBV7-9 with TRBJ1-1, with D possibly TRBD1 on 6 matching bases. This CDR3 has 13 residues. CDR1 is SEHNR, CDR2 FQNEAQ, per germline (reference sequence). Trimming removed 3 bases from V and 4 bases from J, with 9 bases in between.

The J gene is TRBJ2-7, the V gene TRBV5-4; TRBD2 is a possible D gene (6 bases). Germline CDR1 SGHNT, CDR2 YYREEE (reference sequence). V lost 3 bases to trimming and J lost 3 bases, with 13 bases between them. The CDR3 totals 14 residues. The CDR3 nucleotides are TGTGCCAGCAGCTCCCCCCGCGGGAACTACGAGCAGTACTTC. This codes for CASSSPRGNYEQYF.

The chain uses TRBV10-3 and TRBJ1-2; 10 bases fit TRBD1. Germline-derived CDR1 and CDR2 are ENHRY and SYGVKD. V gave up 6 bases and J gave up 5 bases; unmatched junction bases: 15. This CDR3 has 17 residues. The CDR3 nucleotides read TGTGCCATCAGCCCCGGGACAGGGGTCGGGGGTGAATATGGCTACACCTTC. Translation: CAISPGTGVGGEYGYTF.

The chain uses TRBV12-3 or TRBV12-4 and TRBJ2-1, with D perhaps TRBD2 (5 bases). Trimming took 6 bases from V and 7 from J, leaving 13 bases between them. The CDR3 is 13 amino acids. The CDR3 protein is CASRVAGWNEQFF. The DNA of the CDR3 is TGTGCCAGCAGAGTGGCGGGTTGGAATGAGCAGTTCTTC.

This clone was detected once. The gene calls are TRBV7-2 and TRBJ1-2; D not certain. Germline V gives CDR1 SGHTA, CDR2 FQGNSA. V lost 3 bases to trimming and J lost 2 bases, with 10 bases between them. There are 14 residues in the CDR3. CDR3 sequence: CASSFGRENYGYTF. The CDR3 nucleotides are TGTGCCAGCAGCTTTGGAAGGGAGAACTATGGCTACACCTTC.

DNA for the CDR3: TGTGCCAGCAGCTCATACGCCCTAAATGAGCAGTACTTC. Amino acids: CASSSYALNEQYF. The chain carries TRBV7-9 and TRBJ2-7; D gene ambiguous. The germline V and J ends were trimmed by 4 bases and 7 bases, with 14 bases remaining between them. The CDR3 has 13 residues. Germline V gives CDR1 SEHNR, CDR2 FQNEAQ (reference sequence).

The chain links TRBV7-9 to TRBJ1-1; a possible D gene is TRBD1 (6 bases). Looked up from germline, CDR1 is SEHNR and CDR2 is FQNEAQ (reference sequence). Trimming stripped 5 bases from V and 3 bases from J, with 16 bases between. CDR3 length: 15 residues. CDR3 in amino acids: CASSPPGGRDTEAFF. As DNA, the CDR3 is TGTGCCAGCAGCCCCCCCGGGGGGCGCGACACTGAAGCTTTCTTT.

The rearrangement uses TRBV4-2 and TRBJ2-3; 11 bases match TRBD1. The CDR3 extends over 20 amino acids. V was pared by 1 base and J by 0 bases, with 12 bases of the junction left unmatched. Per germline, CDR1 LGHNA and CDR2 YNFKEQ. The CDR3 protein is CASSQGLGTGGFYSTDTQYF. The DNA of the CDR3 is TGTGCCAGCAGCCAAGGGCTTGGGACAGGGGGGTTTTATAGCACAGATACGCAGTATTTT.

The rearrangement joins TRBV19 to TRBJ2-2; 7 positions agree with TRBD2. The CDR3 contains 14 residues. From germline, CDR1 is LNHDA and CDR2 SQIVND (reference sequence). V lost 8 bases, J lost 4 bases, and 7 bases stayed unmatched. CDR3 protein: CASCGSEATGELFF. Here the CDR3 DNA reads TGTGCCAGTTGCGGGAGTGAGGCCACCGGGGAGCTGTTTTTT.

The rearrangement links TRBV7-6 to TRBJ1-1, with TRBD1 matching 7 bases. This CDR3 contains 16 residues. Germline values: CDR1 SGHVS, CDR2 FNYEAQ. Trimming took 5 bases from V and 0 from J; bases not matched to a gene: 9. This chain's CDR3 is CASSRGTELMNTEAFF. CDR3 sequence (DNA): TGTGCCAGCAGCCGAGGGACAGAGTTAATGAACACTGAAGCTTTCTTT.

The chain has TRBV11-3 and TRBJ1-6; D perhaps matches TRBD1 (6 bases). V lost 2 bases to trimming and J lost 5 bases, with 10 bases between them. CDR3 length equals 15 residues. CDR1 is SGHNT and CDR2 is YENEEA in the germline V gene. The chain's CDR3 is CASSLQGLDNSPLHF. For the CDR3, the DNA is TGTGCCAGCAGCTTACAGGGGTTGGATAATTCACCCCTCCACTTT. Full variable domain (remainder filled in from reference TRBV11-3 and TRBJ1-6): EAGVVQSPRYKIIEKKQPVAFWCNPISGHNTLYWYLQNLGQGPELLIRYENEEAVDDSQLPKDRFSAERLKGVDSTLKIQPAELGDSAVYLCASSLQGLDNSPLHFGNGTRLTVT.

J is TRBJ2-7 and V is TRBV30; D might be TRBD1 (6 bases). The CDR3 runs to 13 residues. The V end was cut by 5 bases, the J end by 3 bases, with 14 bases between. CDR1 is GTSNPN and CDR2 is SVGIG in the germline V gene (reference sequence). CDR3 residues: CAWDRTVGYEQYF. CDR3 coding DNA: TGTGCCTGGGACAGGACAGTCGGCTACGAGCAGTACTTC.

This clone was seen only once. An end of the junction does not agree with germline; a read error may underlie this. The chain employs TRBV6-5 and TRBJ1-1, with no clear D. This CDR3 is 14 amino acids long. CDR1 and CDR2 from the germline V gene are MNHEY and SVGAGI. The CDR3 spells CASSLDGFVTKAFF. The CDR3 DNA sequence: TGTGCCAGCAGTTTAGACGGGTTTGTCACTAAAGCTTTCTTT.

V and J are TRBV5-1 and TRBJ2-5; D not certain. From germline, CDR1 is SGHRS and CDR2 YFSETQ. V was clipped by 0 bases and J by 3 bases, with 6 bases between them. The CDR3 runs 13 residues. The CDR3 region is CASSLDQKETQYF. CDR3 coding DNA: TGCGCCAGCAGCTTGGACCAGAAAGAGACCCAGTACTTC.

Here the CDR3 reads CASRPGASGNTIYF. The DNA for the CDR3 is TGTGCCAGCAGACCAGGGGCCTCTGGAAACACCATATATTTT. The chain uses TRBV7-9 and TRBJ1-3; D possibly corresponds to TRBD1 (6 bases). Germline CDR1 and CDR2: SEHNR and FQNEAQ (reference sequence). Trimming removed 6 bases from V and 0 bases from J, with 9 bases in between. This CDR3 has 14 amino acids.

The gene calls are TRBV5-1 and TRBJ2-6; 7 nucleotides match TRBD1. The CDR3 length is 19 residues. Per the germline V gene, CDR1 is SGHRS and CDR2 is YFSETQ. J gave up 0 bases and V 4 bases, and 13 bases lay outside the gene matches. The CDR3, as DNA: TGCGCCAGCAGCGTTTCCCGGGACAGCAGCCACTCTGGGGCCAACGTCCTGACTTTC. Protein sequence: CASSVSRDSSHSGANVLTF.

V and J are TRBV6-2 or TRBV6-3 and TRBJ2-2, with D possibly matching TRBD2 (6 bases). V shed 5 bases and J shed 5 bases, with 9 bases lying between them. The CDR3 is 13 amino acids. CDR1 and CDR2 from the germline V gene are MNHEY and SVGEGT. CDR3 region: CASSRLVTGELFF. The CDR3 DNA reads TGTGCCAGCAGTCGACTAGTAACCGGGGAGCTGTTTTTT.

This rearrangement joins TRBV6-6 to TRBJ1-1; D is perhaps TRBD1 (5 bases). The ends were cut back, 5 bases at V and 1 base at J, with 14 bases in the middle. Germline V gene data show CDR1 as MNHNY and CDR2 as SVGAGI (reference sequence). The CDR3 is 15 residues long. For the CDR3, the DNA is TGTGCCAGCAGTCACTATGACAGAGCGAACACTGAAGCTTTCTTT. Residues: CASSHYDRANTEAFF.

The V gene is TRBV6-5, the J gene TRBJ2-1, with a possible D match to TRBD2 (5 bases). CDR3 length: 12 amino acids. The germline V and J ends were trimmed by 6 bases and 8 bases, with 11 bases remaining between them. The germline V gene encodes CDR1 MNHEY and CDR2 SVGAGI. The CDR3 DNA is TGTGCCAGCAGCCGGACCGGGGATGAGCAGTTCTTC. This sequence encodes CASSRTGDEQFF.

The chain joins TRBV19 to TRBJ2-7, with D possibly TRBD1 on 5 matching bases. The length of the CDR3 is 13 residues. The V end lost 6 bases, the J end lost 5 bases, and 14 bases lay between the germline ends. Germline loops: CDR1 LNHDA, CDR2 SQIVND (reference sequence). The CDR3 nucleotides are TGTGCCAGTAGCGGCCTAAGGGGTCACGAGCAGTACTTC. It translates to CASSGLRGHEQYF.

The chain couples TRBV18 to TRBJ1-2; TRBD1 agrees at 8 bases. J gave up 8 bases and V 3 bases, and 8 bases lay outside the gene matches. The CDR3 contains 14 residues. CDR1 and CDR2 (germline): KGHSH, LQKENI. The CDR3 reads CASSPVDRAPGYTF. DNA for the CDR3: TGTGCCAGCTCACCGGTGGACAGGGCCCCCGGCTACACCTTC.

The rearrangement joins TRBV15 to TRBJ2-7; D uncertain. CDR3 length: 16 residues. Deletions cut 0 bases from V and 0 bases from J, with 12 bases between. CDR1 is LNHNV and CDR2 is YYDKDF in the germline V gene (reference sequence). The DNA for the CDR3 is TGTGCCACCAGCAGAGACCTAAGCGTCAACTCCTACGAGCAGTACTTC. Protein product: CATSRDLSVNSYEQYF.

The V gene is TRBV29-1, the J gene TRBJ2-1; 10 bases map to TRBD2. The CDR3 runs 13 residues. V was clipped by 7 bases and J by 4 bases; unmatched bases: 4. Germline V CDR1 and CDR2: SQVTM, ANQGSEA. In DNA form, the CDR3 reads TGCAGCGCCGGGACTAGCGCTTACAATGAGCAGTTCTTC. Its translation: CSAGTSAYNEQFF.

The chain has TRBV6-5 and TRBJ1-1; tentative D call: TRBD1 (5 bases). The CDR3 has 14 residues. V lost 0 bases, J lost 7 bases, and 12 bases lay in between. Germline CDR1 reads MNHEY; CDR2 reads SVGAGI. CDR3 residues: CASSYSDGQGEAFF. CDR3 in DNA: TGTGCCAGCAGTTACTCCGACGGGCAGGGTGAAGCTTTCTTT.

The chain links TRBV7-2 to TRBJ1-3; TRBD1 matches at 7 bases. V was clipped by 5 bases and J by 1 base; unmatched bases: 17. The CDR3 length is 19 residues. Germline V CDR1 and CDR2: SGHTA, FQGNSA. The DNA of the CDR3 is TGTGCCAGCAGCCAAATTCCGGGACAGTCAACATTATCTGGAAACACCATATATTTT. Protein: CASSQIPGQSTLSGNTIYF.

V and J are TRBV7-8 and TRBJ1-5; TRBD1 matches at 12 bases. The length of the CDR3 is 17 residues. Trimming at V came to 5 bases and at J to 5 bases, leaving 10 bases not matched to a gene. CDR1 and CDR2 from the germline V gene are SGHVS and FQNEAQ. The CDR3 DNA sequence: TGTGCCAGCAGCCTCCGGGACAGGGGGCTCCGGGATCAGCCCCAGCATTTT. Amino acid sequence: CASSLRDRGLRDQPQHF.

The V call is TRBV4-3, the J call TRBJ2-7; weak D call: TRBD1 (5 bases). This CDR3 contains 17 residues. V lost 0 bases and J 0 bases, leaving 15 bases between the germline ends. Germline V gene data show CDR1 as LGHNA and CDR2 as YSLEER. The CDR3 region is CASSQEVSRAYSYEQYF. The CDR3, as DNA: TGCGCCAGCAGCCAAGAGGTGTCCAGGGCTTACTCCTACGAGCAGTACTTC.